These T cell receptor beta chains were read from a single sample in a study of control samples from healthy donors and cancer patients. Generated by immunoSEQ multiplex PCR, the TCRdb table keeps only in-frame clones and is missing some. This sample has 150,000 to 200,000 clones, with roughly nine tenths found just once. The sample was blood. The receptor source for this set is a man aged 30-40 years in good health. CDR3s include the opening cysteine and the closing phenylalanine or tryptophan. The D gene is left open where the match is weak. For some rows the clone size is stated as once, few or many, or as a class when expanded; others skip it.

size: .; D: .; J: TRBJ1-2; V: TRBV10-2; CDR3: CASSEGGPFYGYTF; DNA: TGCGCCAGCAGTGAAGGAGGACCCTTCTATGGCTACACCTTC
size: .; D: .; J: TRBJ2-7; V: TRBV7-8; CDR3: CASSKGTTGFYEQYF; DNA: TGTGCCAGCAGCAAAGGGACGACGGGCTTCTACGAGCAGTACTTC
size: .; D: TRBD1; J: TRBJ2-3; V: TRBV24-1; CDR3: CATSDSGTGRTDTQYF; DNA: TGTGCCACCAGTGATTCCGGGACAGGGCGCACAGATACGCAGTATTTT
size: .; D: .; J: TRBJ1-2; V: TRBV12-3/TRBV12-4; CDR3: CASSFGPDYGYTF; DNA: TGTGCCAGCAGTTTTGGTCCGGACTATGGCTACACCTTC
size: once; D: TRBD1; J: TRBJ1-2; V: TRBV9; CDR3: CASSATGGGYTF; DNA: TGTGCCAGCAGCGCGACAGGGGGCGGCTACACCTTC
size: few; D: TRBD2; J: TRBJ2-3; V: TRBV27; CDR3: CASSLAPRTSGSRGTDTQYF; DNA: TGTGCCAGCAGTTTGGCCCCGCGGACTAGCGGGAGTCGTGGCACAGATACGCAGTATTTT
size: .; D: .; J: TRBJ2-3; V: TRBV7-9; CDR3: CASSLGGRSDTQYF; DNA: TGTGCCAGCAGCTTAGGGGGACGGTCAGATACGCAGTATTTT
size: .; D: TRBD1; J: TRBJ2-1; V: TRBV5-6; CDR3: CASSRDRVGNEQFF; DNA: TGTGCCAGCAGCCGGGACAGGGTAGGCAATGAGCAGTTCTTC
size: .; D: .; J: TRBJ2-5; V: TRBV3-1/TRBV3-2; CDR3: CASSQGQEVQETQYF; DNA: TGTGCCAGCAGCCAAGGCCAGGAGGTCCAAGAGACCCAGTACTTC
size: .; D: TRBD1; J: TRBJ1-5; V: TRBV18; CDR3: CASSPPGQGATQPQHF; DNA: TGTGCCAGCTCACCACCGGGACAGGGGGCGACTCAGCCCCAGCATTTT
size: once; D: TRBD1; J: TRBJ1-2; V: TRBV6-1; CDR3: CASSEDRGPYGYTF; DNA: TGTGCCAGCAGTGAAGACAGGGGGCCCTATGGCTACACCTTC
size: .; D: TRBD1; J: TRBJ2-7; V: TRBV6-6; CDR3: CASSHPDRAHEQYF; DNA: TGTGCCAGCAGTCACCCCGACAGGGCCCACGAGCAGTACTTC
size: .; D: .; J: TRBJ2-1; V: TRBV7-2; CDR3: CASSLKGLTDNEQFF; DNA: TGTGCCAGCAGCTTAAAAGGGCTCACGGACAATGAGCAGTTCTTC
size: once; D: .; J: TRBJ1-2; V: TRBV4-3; CDR3: CASSQDKASYGYTF; DNA: TGCGCCAGCAGCCAAGACAAAGCATCCTATGGCTACACCTTC
size: .; D: .; J: TRBJ2-1; V: TRBV5-1; CDR3: CASRRGTDNEQFF; DNA: TGCGCCAGCAGAAGGGGGACTGACAATGAGCAGTTCTTC
size: .; D: .; J: TRBJ1-1; V: TRBV12-3/TRBV12-4; CDR3: CASRRDGRSEAFF; DNA: TGTGCCAGCAGAAGGGACGGAAGATCTGAAGCTTTCTTT
size: once; D: .; J: TRBJ2-7; V: TRBV7-2; CDR3: CASSLGGVSYEQYF; DNA: TGTGCCAGCAGCTTAGGAGGGGTCAGCTACGAGCAGTACTTC
size: .; D: TRBD1; J: TRBJ2-3; V: TRBV10-3; CDR3: CAISQGGTGSTDTQYF; DNA: TGTGCCATCAGTCAGGGGGGGACAGGGAGCACAGATACGCAGTATTTT
size: .; D: TRBD1; J: TRBJ1-4; V: TRBV6-6; CDR3: CASSSSGTGAREKLFF; DNA: TGTGCCAGCAGCTCTTCCGGGACAGGGGCTAGAGAAAAACTGTTTTTT
size: .; D: TRBD2; J: TRBJ2-3; V: TRBV10-1; CDR3: CASSESQASGDSTDTQYF; DNA: TGCGCCAGCAGTGAGTCGCAGGCTAGCGGGGATAGCACAGATACGCAGTATTTT
size: .; D: TRBD1; J: TRBJ1-2; V: TRBV5-5; CDR3: CASSPRTGGDGYTF; DNA: TGTGCCAGCAGCCCGCGGACAGGGGGGGATGGCTACACCTTC
size: .; D: TRBD1; J: TRBJ2-7; V: TRBV6-1; CDR3: CASSEFGGTGGAYEQYF; DNA: TGTGCCAGCAGTGAGTTTGGTGGGACAGGGGGCGCCTACGAGCAGTACTTC
size: .; D: .; J: TRBJ2-1; V: TRBV24-1; CDR3: CATSDPVAGREQFF; DNA: TGTGCCACCAGTGATCCCGTGGCCGGTCGGGAGCAGTTCTTC
size: .; D: .; J: TRBJ1-2; V: TRBV9; CDR3: CASSMTDTYGYTF; DNA: TGTGCCAGCAGTATGACAGACACCTATGGCTACACCTTC
size: .; D: .; J: TRBJ2-3; V: TRBV24-1; CDR3: CATSDRLVSTDTQYF; DNA: TGTGCCACCAGTGATAGGTTGGTTAGCACAGATACGCAGTATTTT
size: .; D: .; J: TRBJ1-5; V: TRBV2; CDR3: CASSEMRPNQPQHF; DNA: TGTGCCAGCAGTGAGATGCGGCCTAATCAGCCCCAGCATTTT
size: .; D: .; J: TRBJ1-5; V: TRBV5-8; CDR3: CASIEGGLYSNQPQHF; DNA: TGTGCCAGCATAGAAGGGGGGCTTTATAGCAATCAGCCCCAGCATTTT